A selection of T cell receptor beta chains follows, all from one sample in a study of blood T cell repertoires in COVID-19. Repertoires were generated with immunoSEQ multiplex PCR, while TCRdb's copy carries only in-frame clones and drops some. The top ten hold approximately 3.6% of the sample, which has tens of thousands of clones, 70% to 90% seen once. Sequencing used peripheral blood. The origin of the receptors is a man aged 65-85 years with acute or convalescent COVID-19. Both conserved end residues are part of each CDR3. The D gene is left open where the match is weak. A row's size may be missing; if present it is once, few, many or a size class.

V: TRBV5-1
J: TRBJ1-4
size: -
D: TRBD1
CDR3: CASSIGQGREKLFF
DNA: TGCGCCAGCAGCATCGGACAGGGGCGAGAAAAACTGTTTTTT

V: TRBV11-3
J: TRBJ2-3
size: -
D: TRBD1
CDR3: CASSAGTGGTDTQYF
DNA: TGTGCCAGCAGCGCGGGGACAGGAGGGACAGATACGCAGTATTTT

V: TRBV2
J: TRBJ2-3
size: -
D: -
CDR3: CASRETSLIVTDTQYF
DNA: TGTGCCAGCAGAGAGACATCCCTAATTGTCACAGATACGCAGTATTTT

V: TRBV2
J: TRBJ2-7
size: few
D: -
CDR3: CASSGHYEQYF
DNA: TGTGCCAGCAGTGGACACTACGAGCAGTACTTC

V: TRBV11-2
J: TRBJ1-4
size: -
D: TRBD1
CDR3: CASSSTGSIKTNEKLFF
DNA: TGTGCCAGCAGCTCGACAGGGAGTATTAAAACTAATGAAAAACTGTTTTTT

V: TRBV7-8
J: TRBJ2-2
size: -
D: -
CDR3: CASSVLTAAGELFF
DNA: TGTGCCAGCAGCGTTTTGACTGCGGCCGGGGAGCTGTTTTTT

V: TRBV7-2
J: TRBJ2-5
size: -
D: -
CDR3: CASSLGASNQETQYF
DNA: TGTGCCAGCAGCTTAGGGGCCTCTAATCAAGAGACCCAGTACTTC

V: TRBV5-1
J: TRBJ2-1
size: -
D: -
CDR3: CASRHNSEQFF
DNA: TGCGCCAGCAGACATAACAGTGAGCAGTTCTTC

V: TRBV4-1
J: TRBJ2-2
size: -
D: TRBD2
CDR3: CASSFHPGLTNTGELFF
DNA: TGCGCCAGCAGCTTCCACCCGGGACTAACGAACACCGGGGAGCTGTTTTTT

V: TRBV30
J: TRBJ1-6
size: -
D: TRBD1
CDR3: CAWSVETGRSPLHF
DNA: TGTGCCTGGAGTGTCGAGACAGGGCGTTCACCCCTCCACTTT

V: TRBV27
J: TRBJ2-7
size: -
D: -
CDR3: CASSPTGRRYEQYF
DNA: TGTGCCAGCAGCCCGACAGGGAGGCGGTACGAGCAGTACTTC

V: TRBV25-1
J: TRBJ1-5
size: -
D: -
CDR3: CASTQTGSNQPQHF
DNA: TGTGCCAGCACCCAAACGGGGAGCAATCAGCCCCAGCATTTT

V: TRBV10-3
J: TRBJ1-5
size: -
D: -
CDR3: CAIQRQHNQPQHF
DNA: TGTGCCATCCAGAGACAGCACAATCAGCCCCAGCATTTT

V: TRBV6-5
J: TRBJ1-1
size: -
D: TRBD1
CDR3: CASSYSSGRGFTEAFF
DNA: TGTGCCAGCAGTTACTCATCCGGCAGGGGGTTCACTGAAGCTTTCTTT

V: TRBV7-9
J: TRBJ2-1
size: -
D: TRBD1
CDR3: CASSRKLGQGTVNEQFF
DNA: TGTGCCAGCAGTCGAAAATTAGGACAGGGAACTGTCAATGAGCAGTTCTTC